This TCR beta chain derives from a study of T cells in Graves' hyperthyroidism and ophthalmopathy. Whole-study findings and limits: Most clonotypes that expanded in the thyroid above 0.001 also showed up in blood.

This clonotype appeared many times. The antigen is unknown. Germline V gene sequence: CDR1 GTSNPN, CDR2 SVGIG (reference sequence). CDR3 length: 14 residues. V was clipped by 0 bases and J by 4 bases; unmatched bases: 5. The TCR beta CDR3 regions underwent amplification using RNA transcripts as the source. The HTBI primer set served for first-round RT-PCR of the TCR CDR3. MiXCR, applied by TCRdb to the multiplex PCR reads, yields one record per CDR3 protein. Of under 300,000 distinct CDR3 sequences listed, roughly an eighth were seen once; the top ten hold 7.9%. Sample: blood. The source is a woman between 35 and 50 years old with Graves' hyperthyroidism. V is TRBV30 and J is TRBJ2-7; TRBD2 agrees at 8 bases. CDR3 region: CAWSVLSGVYEQYF. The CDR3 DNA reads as TGTGCCTGGAGTGTACTTAGCGGGGTTTACGAGCAGTACTTC.